The sequence of this T cell receptor (beta chain) was determined in a study of metastatic and nonmetastatic thyroid tumors. About the research overall: Across peripheral blood and tumor or nodule tissue samples taken from malignant and benign thyroid patients, the repertoires were compared with one another. Study observations and caveats: In both blood and tumor samples, TCR beta diversity was reported significantly higher for malignant than benign nodules.

MiXCR re-clonotyped the PCR reads for TCRdb. The repertoire holds about 32,000 clones, approximately 25% seen once, with 7% to 10% in the top ten. About this clone itself: Its antigen remains unknown.

Every patient was untreated before thyroid surgery. The V gene's germline CDR1 is SGHRS and CDR2 YFSETQ. Trimming cost V 4 bases and J 5 bases, with 22 bases left between them. The length of the CDR3 is 17 residues. Sequencing used blood. The receptor was isolated from a female donor with papillary thyroid cancer or a benign thyroid nodule (not recorded which). Some clones in this sample may be carry-over from other donors' samples. V usage is TRBV5-1 and J usage is TRBJ2-1; a possible D gene is TRBD1 (5 bases). CDR3: CASSQNPPDTDHNEQFF. The CDR3 DNA reads TGCGCCAGCAGCCAGAACCCGCCGGACACGGACCACAATGAGCAGTTCTTC. The full variable domain, rest sourced from reference TRBV5-1 and TRBJ2-1, is KAGVTQTPRYLIKTRGQQVTLSCSPISGHRSVSWYQQTPGQGLQFLFEYFSETQRNKGNFPGRFSGRQFSNSRSEMNVSTLELGDSALYLCASSQNPPDTDHNEQFFGPGTRLTVL.